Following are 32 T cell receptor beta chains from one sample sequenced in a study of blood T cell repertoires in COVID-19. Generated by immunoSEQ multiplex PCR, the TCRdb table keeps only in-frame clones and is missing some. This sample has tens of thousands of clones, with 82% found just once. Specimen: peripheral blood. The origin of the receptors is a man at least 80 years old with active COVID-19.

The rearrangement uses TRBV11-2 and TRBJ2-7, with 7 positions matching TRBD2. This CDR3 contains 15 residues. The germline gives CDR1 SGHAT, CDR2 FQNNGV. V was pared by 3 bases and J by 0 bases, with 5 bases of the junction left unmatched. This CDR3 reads CASSLIAGSSYEQYF. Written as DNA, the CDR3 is TGTGCCAGCAGCTTGATAGCGGGCTCCTCCTACGAGCAGTACTTC.

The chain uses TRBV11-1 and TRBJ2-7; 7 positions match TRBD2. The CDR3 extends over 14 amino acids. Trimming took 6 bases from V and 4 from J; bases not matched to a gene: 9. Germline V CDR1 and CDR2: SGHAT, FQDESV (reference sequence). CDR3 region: CASSSSGLGYEQYF. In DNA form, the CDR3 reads TGTGCCAGCAGTTCTAGCGGCCTCGGGTACGAGCAGTACTTC.

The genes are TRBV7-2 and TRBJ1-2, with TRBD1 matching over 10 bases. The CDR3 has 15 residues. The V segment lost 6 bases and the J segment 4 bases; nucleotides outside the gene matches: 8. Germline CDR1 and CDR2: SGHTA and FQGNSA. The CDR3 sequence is CASRPPGQGTYGYTF. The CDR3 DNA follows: TGTGCCAGCAGACCACCGGGACAGGGGACCTATGGCTACACCTTC. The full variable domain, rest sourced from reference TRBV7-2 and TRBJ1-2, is GAGVSQSPSNKVTEKGKDVELRCDPISGHTALYWYRQSLGQGLEFLIYFQGNSAPDKSGLPSDRFSAERTGGSVSTLTIQRTQQEDSAVYLCASRPPGQGTYGYTFGSGTRLTVV.

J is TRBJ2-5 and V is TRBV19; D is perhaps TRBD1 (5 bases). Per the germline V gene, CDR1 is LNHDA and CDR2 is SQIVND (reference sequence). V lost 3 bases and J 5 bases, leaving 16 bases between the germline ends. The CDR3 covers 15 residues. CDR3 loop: CASSMKGQGTETQYF. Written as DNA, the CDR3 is TGTGCCAGTAGTATGAAGGGTCAGGGTACCGAGACCCAGTACTTC.

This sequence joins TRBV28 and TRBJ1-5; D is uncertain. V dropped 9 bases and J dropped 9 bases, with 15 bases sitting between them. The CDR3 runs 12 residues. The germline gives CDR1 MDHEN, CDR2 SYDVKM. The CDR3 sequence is CASINPGRPQHF. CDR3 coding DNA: TGTGCCAGTATCAACCCAGGCCGGCCCCAGCATTTT.

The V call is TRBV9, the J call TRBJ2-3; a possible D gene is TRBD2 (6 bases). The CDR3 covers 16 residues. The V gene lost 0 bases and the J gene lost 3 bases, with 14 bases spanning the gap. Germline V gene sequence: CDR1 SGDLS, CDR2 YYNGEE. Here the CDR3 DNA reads TGTGCCAGCAGCGTAGCTGGCGGGATAGGGACAGATACGCAGTATTTT. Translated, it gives CASSVAGGIGTDTQYF.

CDR3 nucleotides: TGTGCCAGTAGCACCATTAGCTCTGGGGCCAACGTCCTGACTTTC. This encodes CASSTISSGANVLTF. This chain joins TRBV19 and TRBJ2-6, with unresolved D. The CDR3 runs to 15 residues. The ends were cut back, 6 bases at V and 0 bases at J, with 9 bases in the middle. Germline assignment: CDR1 LNHDA and CDR2 SQIVND (reference sequence).

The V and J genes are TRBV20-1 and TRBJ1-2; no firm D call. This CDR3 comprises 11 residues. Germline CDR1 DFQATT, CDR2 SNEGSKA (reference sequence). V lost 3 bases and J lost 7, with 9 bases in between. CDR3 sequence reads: CSASSAFGYTF. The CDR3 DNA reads TGCAGTGCTAGTAGCGCATTTGGCTACACCTTC.

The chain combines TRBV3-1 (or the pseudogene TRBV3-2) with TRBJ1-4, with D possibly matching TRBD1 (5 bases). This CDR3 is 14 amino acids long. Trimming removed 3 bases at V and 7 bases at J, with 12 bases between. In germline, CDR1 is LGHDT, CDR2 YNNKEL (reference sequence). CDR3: CASSHGGAGEKLFF. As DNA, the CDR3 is TGTGCCAGCAGCCACGGAGGGGCAGGTGAAAAACTGTTTTTT.

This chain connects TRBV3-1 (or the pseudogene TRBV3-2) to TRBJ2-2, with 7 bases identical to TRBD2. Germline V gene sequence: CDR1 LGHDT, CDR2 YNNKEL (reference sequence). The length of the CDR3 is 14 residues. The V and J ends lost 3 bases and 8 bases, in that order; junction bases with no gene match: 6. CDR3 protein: CASSQLAEIGELFF. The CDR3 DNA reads TGTGCCAGCAGCCAGCTAGCGGAAATAGGGGAGCTGTTTTTT.

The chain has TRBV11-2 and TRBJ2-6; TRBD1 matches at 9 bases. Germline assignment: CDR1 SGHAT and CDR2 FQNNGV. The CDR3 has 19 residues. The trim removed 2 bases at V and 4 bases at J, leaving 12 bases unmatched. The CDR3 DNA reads TGTGCCAGCAGCTTAACAATGACAGGGGGGTTCGCCGGGGCCAACGTCCTGACTTTC. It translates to CASSLTMTGGFAGANVLTF.

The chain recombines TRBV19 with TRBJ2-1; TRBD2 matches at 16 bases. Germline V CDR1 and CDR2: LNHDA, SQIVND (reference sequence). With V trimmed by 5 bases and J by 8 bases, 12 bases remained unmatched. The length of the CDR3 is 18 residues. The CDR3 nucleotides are TGTGCCAGTAGTGCGAAAGGGACTAGCGGGGGGGCTCTCTATGAGCAGTTCTTC. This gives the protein CASSAKGTSGGALYEQFF.

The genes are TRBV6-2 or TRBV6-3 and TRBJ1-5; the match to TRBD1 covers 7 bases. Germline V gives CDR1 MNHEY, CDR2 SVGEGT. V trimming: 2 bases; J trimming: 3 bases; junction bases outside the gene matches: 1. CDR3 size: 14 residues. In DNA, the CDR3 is TGTGCCAGCAGTTACGACAGGGCCAATCAGCCCCAGCATTTT. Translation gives CASSYDRANQPQHF.

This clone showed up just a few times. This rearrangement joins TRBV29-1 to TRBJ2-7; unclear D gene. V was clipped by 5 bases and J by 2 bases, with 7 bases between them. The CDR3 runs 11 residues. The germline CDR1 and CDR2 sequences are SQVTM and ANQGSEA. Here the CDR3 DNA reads TGCAGCGTTTTCGACACCTACGAGCAGTACTTC. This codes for CSVFDTYEQYF.

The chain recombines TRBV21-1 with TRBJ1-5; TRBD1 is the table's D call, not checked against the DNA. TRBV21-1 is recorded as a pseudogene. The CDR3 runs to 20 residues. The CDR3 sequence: CASSKSGTGILGYSNQPQHF. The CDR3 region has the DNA TGTGCCAGCAGCAAATCCGGGACAGGGATTTTGGGCTATAGCAATCAGCCCCAGCATTTT.

This CDR3 reads CASSVGTVASYEQYF. The CDR3 region has the DNA TGTGCCAGCAGCGTAGGGACAGTAGCCTCCTACGAGCAGTACTTC. This chain joins TRBV9 and TRBJ2-7; TRBD1 is a possible D gene (6 bases). This CDR3 spans 15 amino acids. Trimming cost V 0 bases and J 0 bases, with 10 bases left between them. Per the germline V gene, CDR1 is SGDLS and CDR2 is YYNGEE.

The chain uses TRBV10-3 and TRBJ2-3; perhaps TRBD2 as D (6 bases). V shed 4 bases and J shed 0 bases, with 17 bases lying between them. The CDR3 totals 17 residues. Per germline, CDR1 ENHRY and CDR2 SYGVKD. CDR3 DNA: TGTGCCATCAGTGCTCGGGGCACTAGCTCTAGCACAGATACGCAGTATTTT. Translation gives CAISARGTSSSTDTQYF.

CDR3 in amino acids: CASSARSRDTAYFGSYEQYF. The DNA of the CDR3 is TGTGCCAGCAGTGCACGGAGCCGGGACACTGCGTACTTTGGATCCTACGAGCAGTACTTC. V gene TRBV2 combines with J gene TRBJ2-7; a possible D gene is TRBD1 (6 bases). Germline V gene lookup returns CDR1 SNHLY and CDR2 FYNNEI. CDR3 length: 20 residues. Trimming left V 4 bases short and J 1 base short, with 29 bases between.

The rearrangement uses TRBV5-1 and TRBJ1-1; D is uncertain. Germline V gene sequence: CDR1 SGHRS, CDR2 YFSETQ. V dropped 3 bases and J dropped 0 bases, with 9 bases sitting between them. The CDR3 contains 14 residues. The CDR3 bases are TGCGCCAGCAGCTCTTCGGGGATGAACACTGAAGCTTTCTTT. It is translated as CASSSSGMNTEAFF.

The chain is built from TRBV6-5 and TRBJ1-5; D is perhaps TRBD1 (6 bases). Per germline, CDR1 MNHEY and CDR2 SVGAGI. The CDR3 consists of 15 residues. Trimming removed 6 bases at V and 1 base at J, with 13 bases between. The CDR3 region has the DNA TGTGCCAGCAGCGCTGACAGGCTCAGCAATCAGCCCCAGCATTTT. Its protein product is CASSADRLSNQPQHF.

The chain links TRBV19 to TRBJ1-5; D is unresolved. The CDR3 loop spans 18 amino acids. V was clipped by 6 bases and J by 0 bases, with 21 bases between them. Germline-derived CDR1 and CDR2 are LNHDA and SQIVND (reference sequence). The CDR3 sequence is CASRLIRSAGDSNQPQHF. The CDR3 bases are TGTGCCAGTAGACTTATACGCTCCGCCGGGGATAGCAATCAGCCCCAGCATTTT.

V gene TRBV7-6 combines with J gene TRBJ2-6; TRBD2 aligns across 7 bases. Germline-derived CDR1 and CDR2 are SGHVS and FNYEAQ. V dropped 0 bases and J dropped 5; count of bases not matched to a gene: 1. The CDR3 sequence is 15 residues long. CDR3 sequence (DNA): TGTGCCAGCAGCTTAGCGGGGGGGAGGGCCAACGTCCTGACTTTC. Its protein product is CASSLAGGRANVLTF.

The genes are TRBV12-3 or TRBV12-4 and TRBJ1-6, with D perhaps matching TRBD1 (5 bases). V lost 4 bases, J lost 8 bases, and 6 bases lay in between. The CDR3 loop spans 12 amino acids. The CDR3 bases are TGTGCCAGCAGTTCGACAGATTCACCCCTCCACTTT. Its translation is CASSSTDSPLHF.

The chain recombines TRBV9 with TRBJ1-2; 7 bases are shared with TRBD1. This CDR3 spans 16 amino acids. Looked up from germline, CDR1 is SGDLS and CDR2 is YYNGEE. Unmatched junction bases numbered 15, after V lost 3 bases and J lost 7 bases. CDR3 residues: CASSGRQNRGYGGYTF. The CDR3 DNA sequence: TGTGCCAGCAGCGGCCGACAGAACAGGGGATACGGTGGCTACACCTTC.

The CDR3 spells CASSQDPLGTFNYNEQFF. The CDR3 region has the DNA TGCGCCAGCAGCCAAGATCCGCTCGGGACTTTTAACTACAATGAGCAGTTCTTC. This chain uses TRBV4-1 with TRBJ2-1; tentatively, D is TRBD2 (6 bases). Deletions cut 0 bases from V and 3 bases from J, with 18 bases between. Looked up from germline, CDR1 is MGHRA and CDR2 is YSYEKL. CDR3 length equals 18 residues.

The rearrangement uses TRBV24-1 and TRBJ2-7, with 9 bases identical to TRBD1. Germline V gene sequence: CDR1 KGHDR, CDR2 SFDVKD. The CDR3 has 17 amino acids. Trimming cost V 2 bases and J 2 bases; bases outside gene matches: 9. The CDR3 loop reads CATSDSRDRDATYEQYF. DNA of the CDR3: TGTGCCACCAGTGATTCGCGGGACAGGGACGCTACCTACGAGCAGTACTTC.

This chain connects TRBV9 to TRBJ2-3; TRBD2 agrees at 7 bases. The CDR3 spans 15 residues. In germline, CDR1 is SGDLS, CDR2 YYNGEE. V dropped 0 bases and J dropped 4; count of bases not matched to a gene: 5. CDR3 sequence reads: CASSVEGGPADTQYF. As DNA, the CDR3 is TGTGCCAGCAGCGTAGAGGGAGGGCCGGCAGATACGCAGTATTTT.

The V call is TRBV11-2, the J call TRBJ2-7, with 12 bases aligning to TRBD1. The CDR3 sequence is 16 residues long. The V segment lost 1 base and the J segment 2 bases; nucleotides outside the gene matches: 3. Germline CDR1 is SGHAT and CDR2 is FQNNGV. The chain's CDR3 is CASSLAGTGGPYEQYF. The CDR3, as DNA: TGTGCCAGCAGCTTAGCCGGGACAGGGGGCCCCTACGAGCAGTACTTC.

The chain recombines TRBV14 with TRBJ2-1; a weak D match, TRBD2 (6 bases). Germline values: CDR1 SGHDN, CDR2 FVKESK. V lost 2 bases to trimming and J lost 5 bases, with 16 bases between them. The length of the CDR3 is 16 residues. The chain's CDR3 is CASSQKTSRLDNEQFF. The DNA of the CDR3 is TGTGCCAGCAGCCAAAAAACTAGCAGGTTGGACAATGAGCAGTTCTTC. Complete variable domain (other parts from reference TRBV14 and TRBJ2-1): EAGVTQFPSHSVIEKGQTVTLRCDPISGHDNLYWYRRVMGKEIKFLLHFVKESKQDESGMPNNRFLAERTGGTYSTLKVQPAELEDSGVYFCASSQKTSRLDNEQFFGPGTRLTVL.

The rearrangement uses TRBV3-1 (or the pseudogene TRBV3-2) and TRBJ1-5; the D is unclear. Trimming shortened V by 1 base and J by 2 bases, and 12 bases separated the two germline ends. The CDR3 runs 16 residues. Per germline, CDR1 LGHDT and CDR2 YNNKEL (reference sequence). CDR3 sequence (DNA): TGTGCCAGCAGCCAAGGCCCAGGCGGGGGCAATCAGCCCCAGCATTTT. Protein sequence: CASSQGPGGGNQPQHF.

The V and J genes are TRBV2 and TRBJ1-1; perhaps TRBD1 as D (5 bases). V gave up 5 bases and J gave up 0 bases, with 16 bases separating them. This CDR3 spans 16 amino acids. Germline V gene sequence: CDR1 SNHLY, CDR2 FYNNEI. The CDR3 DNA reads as TGTGCCAGCAGTAATGACAGCCCCGTTATGAACACTGAAGCTTTCTTT. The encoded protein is CASSNDSPVMNTEAFF.

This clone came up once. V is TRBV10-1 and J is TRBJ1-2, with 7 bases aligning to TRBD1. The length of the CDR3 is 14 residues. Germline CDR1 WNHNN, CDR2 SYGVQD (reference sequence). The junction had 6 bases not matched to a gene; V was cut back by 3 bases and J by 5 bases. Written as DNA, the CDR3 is TGCGCCAGCAGTGAAGACAGGGAGGTTTATGGCTACACCTTC. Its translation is CASSEDREVYGYTF.